The 4 T cell receptor beta chains below all came from one sample that was sequenced in a study of control samples from healthy donors and cancer patients. The protocol was immunoSEQ multiplex PCR, while the TCRdb copy is restricted to in-frame clones and leaves out a portion. The table includes 82,000 or so clones, 85% to 95% detected once. Sample: blood. The receptor source for this set is a woman under 30 in good health.

The sample holds one count of this clone. The J gene is TRBJ2-2, the V gene TRBV11-3; unclear D gene. The CDR3 runs 15 residues. Germline CDR1 is SGHNT and CDR2 is YENEEA. V was shortened by 2 bases and J by 2 bases, with 9 bases between the two germline ends. CDR3 in DNA: TGTGCCAGCAGCTTACCTGGGGTAAACACCGGGGAGCTGTTTTTT. Translation: CASSLPGVNTGELFF.

This clone was seen just once. The chain links TRBV6-8 to TRBJ2-7, with 9 bases that match TRBD2. This CDR3 is 12 amino acids long. The J segment lost 9 bases and the V segment lost 2 bases, leaving 2 bases of the junction unmatched. Germline assignment: CDR1 MNHGY and CDR2 SAAAGT. This CDR3 reads CASSYGSGGQYF. The DNA for the CDR3 is TGTGCCAGCAGTTACGGTAGCGGGGGGCAGTACTTC.

The chain employs TRBV6-6 and TRBJ2-5, with a tentative D call TRBD2 (6 bases). CDR1 is MNHNY, CDR2 SVGAGI, per germline (reference sequence). V was clipped by 6 bases and J by 3 bases, with 20 bases between them. The CDR3 is 16 residues long. The CDR3 DNA reads TGTGCCAGCAGGCCCCAGAGGGTGGGAGGAGAAGAGACCCAGTACTTC. It encodes CASRPQRVGGEETQYF.

The chain uses TRBV5-1 and TRBJ1-4, with D perhaps matching TRBD1 (5 bases). The CDR3 consists of 14 residues. CDR1 and CDR2 (germline): SGHRS, YFSETQ. V gave up 4 bases and J gave up 5 bases, with 12 bases separating them. The CDR3 region is CASSRSRQNEKLFF. The CDR3 coding sequence is TGCGCCAGCAGCCGCTCCCGACAGAATGAAAAACTGTTTTTT. Supplemented by reference TRBV5-1 and TRBJ1-4, the full variable domain reads KAGVTQTPRYLIKTRGQQVTLSCSPISGHRSVSWYQQTPGQGLQFLFEYFSETQRNKGNFPGRFSGRQFSNSRSEMNVSTLELGDSALYLCASSRSRQNEKLFFGSGTQLSVL.